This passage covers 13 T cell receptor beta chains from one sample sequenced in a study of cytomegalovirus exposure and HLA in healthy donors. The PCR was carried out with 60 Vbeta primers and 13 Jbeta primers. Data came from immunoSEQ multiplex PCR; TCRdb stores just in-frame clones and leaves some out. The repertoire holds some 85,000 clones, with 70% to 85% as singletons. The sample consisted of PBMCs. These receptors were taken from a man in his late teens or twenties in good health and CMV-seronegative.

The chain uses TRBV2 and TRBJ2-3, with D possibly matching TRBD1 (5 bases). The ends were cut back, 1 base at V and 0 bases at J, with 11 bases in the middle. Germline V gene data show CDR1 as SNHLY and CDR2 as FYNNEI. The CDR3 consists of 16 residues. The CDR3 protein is CASSEGPGFSTDTQYF. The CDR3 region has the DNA TGTGCCAGCAGTGAAGGACCAGGGTTCAGCACAGATACGCAGTATTTT.

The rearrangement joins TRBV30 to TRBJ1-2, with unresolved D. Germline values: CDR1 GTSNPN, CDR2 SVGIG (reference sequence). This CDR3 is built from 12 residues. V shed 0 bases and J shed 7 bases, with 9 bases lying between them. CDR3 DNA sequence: TGTGCCTGGAGTGTACGAGAGGTTGGCTACACCTTC. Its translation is CAWSVREVGYTF.

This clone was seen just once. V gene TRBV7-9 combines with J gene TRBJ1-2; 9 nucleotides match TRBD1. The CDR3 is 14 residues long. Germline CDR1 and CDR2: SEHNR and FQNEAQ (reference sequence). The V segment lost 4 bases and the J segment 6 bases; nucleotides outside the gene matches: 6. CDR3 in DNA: TGTGCCAGCAGCTCCGGGACAGGGCTGAATGGCTACACCTTC. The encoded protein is CASSSGTGLNGYTF.

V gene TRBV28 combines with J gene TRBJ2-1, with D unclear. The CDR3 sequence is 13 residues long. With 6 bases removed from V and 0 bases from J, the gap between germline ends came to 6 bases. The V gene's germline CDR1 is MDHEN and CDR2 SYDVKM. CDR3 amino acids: CASRLPSYNEQFF. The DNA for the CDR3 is TGTGCCAGCAGACTTCCCTCCTACAATGAGCAGTTCTTC.

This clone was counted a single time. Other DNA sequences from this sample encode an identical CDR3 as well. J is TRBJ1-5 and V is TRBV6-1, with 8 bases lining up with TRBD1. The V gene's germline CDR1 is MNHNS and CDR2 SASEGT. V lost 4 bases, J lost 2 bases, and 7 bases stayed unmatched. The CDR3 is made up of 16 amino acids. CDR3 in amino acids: CASSAHRGSGNQPQHF. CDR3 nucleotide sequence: TGTGCCAGCAGTGCCCACAGGGGGTCGGGCAATCAGCCCCAGCATTTT.

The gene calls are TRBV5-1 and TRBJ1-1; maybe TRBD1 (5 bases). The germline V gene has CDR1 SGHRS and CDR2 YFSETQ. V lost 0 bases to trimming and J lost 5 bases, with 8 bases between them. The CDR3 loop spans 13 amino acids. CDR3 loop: CASSLAGVTEAFF. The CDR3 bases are TGCGCCAGCAGCTTGGCGGGGGTTACTGAAGCTTTCTTT.

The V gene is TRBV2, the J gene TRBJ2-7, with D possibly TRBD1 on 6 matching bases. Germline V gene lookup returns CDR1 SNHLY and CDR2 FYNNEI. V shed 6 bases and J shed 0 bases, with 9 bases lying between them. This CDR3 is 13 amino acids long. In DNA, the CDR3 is TGTGCCAGCAGCAGGGGATTCTCCTACGAGCAGTACTTC. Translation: CASSRGFSYEQYF.

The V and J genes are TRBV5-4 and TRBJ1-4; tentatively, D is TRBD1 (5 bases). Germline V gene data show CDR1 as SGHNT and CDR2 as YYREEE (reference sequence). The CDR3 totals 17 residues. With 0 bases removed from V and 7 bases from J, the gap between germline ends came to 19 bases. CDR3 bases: TGTGCCAGCAGCTTGGGGGGCGGACAAGGGGTTCGTGAAAAACTGTTTTTT. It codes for CASSLGGGQGVREKLFF.

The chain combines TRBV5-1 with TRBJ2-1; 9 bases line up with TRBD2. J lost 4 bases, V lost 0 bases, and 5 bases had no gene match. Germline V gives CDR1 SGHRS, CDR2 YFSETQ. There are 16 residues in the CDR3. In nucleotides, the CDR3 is TGCGCCAGCAGCTTGGAAGGACTAGCGATGTACAATGAGCAGTTCTTC. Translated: CASSLEGLAMYNEQFF.

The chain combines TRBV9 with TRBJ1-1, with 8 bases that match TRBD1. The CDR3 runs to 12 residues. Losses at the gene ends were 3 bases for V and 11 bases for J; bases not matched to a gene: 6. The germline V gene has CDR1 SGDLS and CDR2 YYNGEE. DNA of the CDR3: TGTGCCAGCAGCGCGGACAGGGTGACGGCTTTCTTT. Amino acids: CASSADRVTAFF.

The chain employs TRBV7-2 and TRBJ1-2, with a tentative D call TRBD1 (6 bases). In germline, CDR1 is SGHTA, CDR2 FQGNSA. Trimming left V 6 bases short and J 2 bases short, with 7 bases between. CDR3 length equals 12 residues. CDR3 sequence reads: CASRGGNYGYTF. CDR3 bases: TGTGCCAGCAGAGGGGGAAACTATGGCTACACCTTC.

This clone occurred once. The CDR3 region has the DNA TGTGCCAGCAGTTCCGGGAGGGTGGATACGCAGTATTTT. Translated: CASSSGRVDTQYF. V gene TRBV9 combines with J gene TRBJ2-3, with 8 bases that match TRBD2. Per germline, CDR1 SGDLS and CDR2 YYNGEE. The V segment lost 5 bases and the J segment 6 bases; nucleotides outside the gene matches: 5. The CDR3 runs to 13 residues.

In DNA, the CDR3 is TGTGCCTGGACCCCCAGGGCCAACAATGAGCAGTTCTTC. Amino acids: CAWTPRANNEQFF. The rearrangement links TRBV30 to TRBJ2-1; D might be TRBD1 (5 bases). Trimming pared 4 bases from V and 5 bases from J, leaving 12 bases between. The CDR3 totals 13 residues. Germline lookup yields CDR1 GTSNPN and CDR2 SVGIG (reference sequence).